The text below deals with one T cell receptor beta chain. The sample holds many counts of this clonotype. Its antigen is unknown. Base-call qualities are not available, and no considerably larger clone is one nucleotide away. The sample comes from a study of Graves' ophthalmopathy and Graves' hyperthyroidism (dated by TCRdb to about 2018). For the study in its entirety: Hyperthyroidism was defined as stable when no progression to ophthalmopathy occurred within 18 months of follow-up. In total, approximately 130 blood samples were TCR-sequenced: roughly 45 ophthalmopathy, roughly 77 hyperthyroidism and some 17 hyperthyroidism-to-ophthalmopathy patients. TCR beta repertoire signatures were used to distinguish Graves' ophthalmopathy from Graves' hyperthyroidism and to predict progression to ophthalmopathy. Following sample collection, hyperthyroidism patients were given methimazole at a starting dose of 30 mg daily, and ophthalmopathy patients were given high-dose intravenous methylprednisolone. In roughly 6 hyperthyroidism patients, the T-cell repertoire of thyroid tissue was compared with the T-cell repertoire of blood. To explore V-J signatures that distinguish ophthalmopathy from hyperthyroidism, a discovery set of 100 patients was enrolled, made up of about 40 with ophthalmopathy and roughly 55 with stable hyperthyroidism. The independent validation cohort included approximately 19 hyperthyroidism patients plus 17 patients who later progressed from hyperthyroidism to ophthalmopathy.

Hyperthyroidism patients were newly diagnosed, with disease duration under 2 months, and aged 18 to 65 years. Patients with other autoimmune diseases, uncontrolled infections, pregnancy or lactation were excluded. Diagnosis relied on clinical symptoms, serum thyroxine, TRAb, thyroid ultrasound and orbital computed tomography. Trizol reagent was used to extract the total RNA, and its quality was then checked on an Agilent 2100 Bioanalyzer. Broader findings and caveats from the paper: Most expanded thyroid clonotypes with a frequency above 0.001 also appeared in blood, which suggests that blood repertoires may reflect the immune response in the thyroid. No statistical method was used to set the sample size in advance, and the investigators knew which group each participant was assigned to. In validation, the model predicted ophthalmopathy progression with 70.59% sensitivity and approximately 72% specificity; fewer than 15 predicted patients were CT-confirmed with GO in a median of roughly 6.8 months. Ophthalmopathy was separated from stable hyperthyroidism by the 13-signature model with more than 85% sensitivity and less than 82% specificity in cross-validation and with 80%/75% in the test set.

For repertoire sequencing, TCR beta CDR3 regions were amplified from RNA transcripts. A first-round RT-PCR used HTBI primers with the Qiagen OneStep RT-PCR kit, followed by a second-round multiplex PCR, size selection and purification. The libraries underwent paired-end sequencing with 100 bp reads on an Illumina HiSeq2000. In the paper's pipeline: SOAPnuke was used for read processing, and reads with adapters, uncalled bases, a mean Phred below 15, or no exact constant-primer or identifier match were discarded. High-quality paired reads were merged with COPE v1.2.5. Unique nucleotide sequences were defined as clonotypes and aligned to IMGT TRB V, D and J references using MiTCR v1.1. The analysis was limited to V-J combinations with a frequency above 0.0001, which together covered roughly 99% of the repertoires. For each V-J combination, a TCR clonal expansion and chaos score was defined as the ratio of F50 clonal expansion to chaos observed in the TCRdist matrix. Features were reduced by Welch's t-statistics and random forest to over ten V-J combinations, which fed a naive Bayes classifier. The similarity between thyroid and blood repertoires was quantified using the Morisita-Horn index. Using fastp trimming at Q25 and MiXCR clonotype assembly, TCRdb reanalyzed the public sequencing data and kept in-frame beta chains. Rows matching on CDR3 protein sequence are summarized as one entry with the most common DNA and genes. The V and J calls here are based on TCRdb, not the publication. Across this sample there are approximately 1.2 million distinct CDR3 sequences, with about 36% seen only once. The ten largest clones capture more than 9.5% of the sample.

The receptor comes from an adult man with Graves' hyperthyroidism. Sequenced input: peripheral blood or thyroid tissue (not recorded which).

CDR3 loop: CASSPTGTNTEAFF. The bases are TGTGCCAGCAGCCCTACAGGGACGAACACTGAAGCTTTCTTT. Recombination connected TRBV7-2 to TRBJ1-1; a weak D assignment points to TRBD1 (6 bases agree). From the cysteine up to the phenylalanine, the CDR3 has a length of 14 residues. Only the CDR3 region is kept as DNA, spanning 42 bases read in frame from base 1. Between the V and J ends, shortened by 5 bases and 1 base respectively, the junction contains 11 bases. The germline V gene supplies CDR1 SGHTA and CDR2 FQGNSA. Here the CDR3 is joined to the reference TRBV7-2 and TRBJ1-1 genes, and the full variable domain is: GAGVSQSPSNKVTEKGKDVELRCDPISGHTALYWYRQSLGQGLEFLIYFQGNSAPDKSGLPSDRFSAERTGGSVSTLTIQRTQQEDSAVYLCASSPTGTNTEAFFGQGTRLTVV.